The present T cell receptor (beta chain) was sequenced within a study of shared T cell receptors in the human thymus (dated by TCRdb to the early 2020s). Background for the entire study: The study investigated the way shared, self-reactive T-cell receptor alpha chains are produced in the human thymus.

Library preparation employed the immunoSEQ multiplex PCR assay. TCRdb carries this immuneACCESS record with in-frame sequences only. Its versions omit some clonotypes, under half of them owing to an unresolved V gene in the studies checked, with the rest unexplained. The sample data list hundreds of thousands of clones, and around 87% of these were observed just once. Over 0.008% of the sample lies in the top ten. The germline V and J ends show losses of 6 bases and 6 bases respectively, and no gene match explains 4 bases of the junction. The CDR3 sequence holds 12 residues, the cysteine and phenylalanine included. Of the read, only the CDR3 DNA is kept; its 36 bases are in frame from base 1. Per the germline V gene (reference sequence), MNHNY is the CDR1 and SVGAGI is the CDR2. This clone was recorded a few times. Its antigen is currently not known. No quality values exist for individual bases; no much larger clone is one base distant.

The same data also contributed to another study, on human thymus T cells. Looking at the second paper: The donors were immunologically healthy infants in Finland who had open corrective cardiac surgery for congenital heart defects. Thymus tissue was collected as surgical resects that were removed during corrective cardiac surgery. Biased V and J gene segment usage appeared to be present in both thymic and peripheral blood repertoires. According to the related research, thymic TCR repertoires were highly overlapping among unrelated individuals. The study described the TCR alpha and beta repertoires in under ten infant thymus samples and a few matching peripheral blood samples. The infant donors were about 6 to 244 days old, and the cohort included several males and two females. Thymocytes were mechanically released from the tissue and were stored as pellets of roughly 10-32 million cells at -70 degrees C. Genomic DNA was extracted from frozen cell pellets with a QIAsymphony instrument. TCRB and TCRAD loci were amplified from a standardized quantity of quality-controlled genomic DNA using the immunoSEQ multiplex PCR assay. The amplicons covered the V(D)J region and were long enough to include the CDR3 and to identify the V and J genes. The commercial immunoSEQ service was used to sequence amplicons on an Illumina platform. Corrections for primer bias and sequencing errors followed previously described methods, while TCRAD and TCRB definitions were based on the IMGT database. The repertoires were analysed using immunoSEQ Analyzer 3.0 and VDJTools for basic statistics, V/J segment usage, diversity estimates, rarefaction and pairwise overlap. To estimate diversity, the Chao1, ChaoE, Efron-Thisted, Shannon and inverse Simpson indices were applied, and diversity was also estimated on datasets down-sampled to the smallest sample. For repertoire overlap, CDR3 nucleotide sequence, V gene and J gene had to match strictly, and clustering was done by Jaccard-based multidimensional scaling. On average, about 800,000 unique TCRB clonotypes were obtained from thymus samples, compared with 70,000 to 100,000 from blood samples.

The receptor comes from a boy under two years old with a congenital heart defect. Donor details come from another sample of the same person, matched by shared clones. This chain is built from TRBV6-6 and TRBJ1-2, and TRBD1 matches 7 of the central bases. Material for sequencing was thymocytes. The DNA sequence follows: TGTGCCAGCAGGGAGACAGGGAATGGCTACACCTTC. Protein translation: CASRETGNGYTF.